Detailed here is one T cell receptor beta chain. This CDR3 spans 13 amino acids. Germline V gene sequence: CDR1 SGHRS, CDR2 YFSETQ. The entry originates in a study of monozygotic twins with inflammatory bowel disease. Using the 5' RACE reads, TCRdb records one entry per CDR3 protein without DNA. The sample yields about 300,000 distinct CDR3 sequences, of which the top ten take up more than 4.5%. This TCR derives from a human donor with ulcerative colitis or Crohn's disease, or a healthy co-twin of an affected twin (not recorded which). Sequences were obtained from blood. This sequence joins TRBV5-1 and TRBJ2-1; the D call of TRBD2 rests on TCRdb alone, since no DNA is present to check it. The CDR3 reads CAAGLAGVDEQFF. Full variable domain (missing parts from reference TRBV5-1 and TRBJ2-1): KAGVTQTPRYLIKTRGQQVTLSCSPISGHRSVSWYQQTPGQGLQFLFEYFSETQRNKGNFPGRFSGRQFSNSRSEMNVSTLELGDSALYLCAAGLAGVDEQFFGPGTRLTVL.